This T cell receptor beta chain is from a study of blood T cell repertoires in COVID-19. Study summary: Specimens from acute and convalescent COVID-19 originated in the United States, Italy and Spain. T cells, B-cell-depleted T cells, or PBMCs provided the cDNA or gDNA that served as material.

In the original workflow: Scientists estimated how many nucleated cells there were by amplifying reference gene primers. TCRdb's table, derived via immunoSEQ multiplex PCR, lists solely in-frame clones and lacks some. V, J and clone size are those of that table, while D and trimming were read from the DNA. The sample has roughly 60,000 clones; about 83% are singletons. Per germline, CDR1 SQVTM and CDR2 ANQGSEA. Trimming took off 7 bases at V and 0 bases at J, with 12 bases between the two ends. CDR3 length: 13 residues. The source is a human donor in a cohort sampled during active COVID-19. The rearrangement uses TRBV29-1 and TRBJ1-1; tentatively, D is TRBD1 (6 bases). The material sequenced was peripheral blood. DNA for the CDR3: TGCAGCGGATCAGGGGTCATGAACACTGAAGCTTTCTTT. Its translation: CSGSGVMNTEAFF.